Only one count was recorded for the clone carrying this T cell receptor beta chain. Its antigen is still unknown. Healthy people donating bone marrow made up the donors. This CDR3 is 15 amino acids long. V was clipped by 0 bases and J by 1 base; unmatched bases: 2. The V gene's germline CDR1 is LNHNV and CDR2 YYDKDF (reference sequence). The primer mix had 60 Vbeta and 13 Jbeta primers. TCRdb keeps only in-frame clones here, not all; method: immunoSEQ multiplex PCR. The data hold 210,000 or so clones, with roughly 79% observed a single time. This record comes from a study of cytomegalovirus exposure and HLA in healthy donors. General study points: Presence/absence analyses assumed roughly uniform sequencing depth across donors. Productive rates of about 90% or about 30% were seen for most TCR beta V segments in an earlier analysis.

The genes are TRBV15 and TRBJ2-5; 7 positions agree with TRBD2. The TCR sequence derives from a young man in good health and CMV-seronegative. Sequencing was done on a sample of PBMCs. The CDR3: CATSRDPSGQETQYF. The CDR3 DNA reads TGTGCCACCAGCAGAGATCCTAGCGGCCAAGAGACCCAGTACTTC.